A selection of T cell receptor beta chains follows, all from one sample in a study of response to subunit inactivated influenza vaccine. TCRdb re-called the RT-PCR reads through MiXCR, storing one row per CDR3 protein. In the table there are roughly 160,000 distinct CDR3 sequences, approximately 12% of which are singletons. The source was CD8+ T cells sorted from PBMCs, collected 23 months after vaccination. Every receptor here comes from a man aged 50 to 69 who received an inactivated influenza vaccine. The CDR3 runs from the conserved cysteine through the conserved F or W. Fields, in order: clone size, V gene, D gene, J gene, CDR3 protein, CDR3 DNA. A D gene is named only where the DNA matches it firmly. The size field is filled for only some rows; it gives once, few, many or a size class.

clone size: many; V gene: TRBV4-3; D gene: -; J gene: TRBJ2-3; CDR3 protein: CASSQVTGATEQYF; CDR3 DNA: TGCGCCAGCAGCCAAGTCACGGGGGCGACGGAGCAGTATTTT
clone size: many; V gene: TRBV4-3; D gene: -; J gene: TRBJ2-1; CDR3 protein: CASSRRETGEQFF; CDR3 DNA: TGCGCCAGCAGCCGAAGGGAGACGGGTGAGCAGTTCTTC
clone size: many; V gene: TRBV5-6; D gene: -; J gene: TRBJ2-7; CDR3 protein: CASSLVASDYSYEQYF; CDR3 DNA: TGTGCCAGCAGCTTGGTGGCTAGCGACTACTCCTACGAGCAGTACTTC
clone size: few; V gene: TRBV20-1; D gene: -; J gene: TRBJ2-7; CDR3 protein: CSADSVGSFYEQYF; CDR3 DNA: TGCAGTGCTGACTCAGTAGGCTCGTTCTACGAGCAGTACTTC
clone size: few; V gene: TRBV15; D gene: -; J gene: TRBJ2-4; CDR3 protein: CATSRGGVAKNIQYF; CDR3 DNA: TGTGCCACCAGCAGAGGAGGTGTAGCCAAAAACATTCAGTACTTC
clone size: -; V gene: TRBV5-1; D gene: TRBD1; J gene: TRBJ1-2; CDR3 protein: CASSTGQGAGDGYTF; CDR3 DNA: TGCGCCAGCAGCACTGGACAGGGCGCGGGCGATGGCTACACCTTC
clone size: many; V gene: TRBV6-5; D gene: -; J gene: TRBJ2-1; CDR3 protein: CASSYGGNEQFF; CDR3 DNA: TGTGCCAGCAGCTACGGGGGCAATGAGCAGTTCTTC
clone size: -; V gene: TRBV2; D gene: -; J gene: TRBJ2-3; CDR3 protein: CAAGGLDTQYF; CDR3 DNA: TGTGCCGCCGGGGGATTAGATACGCAGTATTTT
clone size: many; V gene: TRBV7-8; D gene: -; J gene: TRBJ2-7; CDR3 protein: CASSLVPGDYEQYF; CDR3 DNA: TGTGCCAGCAGCTTAGTGCCAGGAGACTACGAGCAGTACTTC
clone size: few; V gene: TRBV7-9; D gene: -; J gene: TRBJ2-7; CDR3 protein: CASSFSLESEQYF; CDR3 DNA: TGTGCCAGCAGCTTTTCACTAGAATCCGAGCAGTACTTC
clone size: -; V gene: TRBV9; D gene: TRBD1; J gene: TRBJ2-7; CDR3 protein: CASSVGTGGTYEQYF; CDR3 DNA: TGTGCCAGCAGCGTAGGAACAGGGGGTACCTACGAGCAGTACTTC
clone size: few; V gene: TRBV15; D gene: -; J gene: TRBJ1-2; CDR3 protein: CATSRDRTGGYTF; CDR3 DNA: TGTGCCACCAGCAGAGATAGGACGGGAGGCTACACCTTC
clone size: many; V gene: TRBV6-5; D gene: -; J gene: TRBJ1-1; CDR3 protein: CASSYASPNTEAFF; CDR3 DNA: TGTGCCAGCAGTTACGCCTCCCCGAACACTGAAGCTTTCTTT
clone size: many; V gene: TRBV5-6; D gene: -; J gene: TRBJ2-7; CDR3 protein: CASSGTPFYEQYF; CDR3 DNA: TGTGCCAGCAGCGGGACACCCTTCTACGAGCAGTACTTC
clone size: -; V gene: TRBV7-9; D gene: -; J gene: TRBJ2-1; CDR3 protein: CASSLGGSEQFF; CDR3 DNA: TGTGCCAGCAGCTTAGGAGGGAGTGAGCAGTTCTTC
clone size: few; V gene: TRBV28; D gene: -; J gene: TRBJ2-7; CDR3 protein: CASSFFSGSSYEQYF; CDR3 DNA: TGTGCCAGCAGTTTCTTTTCCGGGAGCTCCTACGAGCAGTACTTC
clone size: -; V gene: TRBV10-3; D gene: TRBD1; J gene: TRBJ2-2; CDR3 protein: CAISPTGGEKAGELFF; CDR3 DNA: TGTGCCATCAGCCCGACAGGGGGCGAAAAAGCCGGGGAGCTGTTTTTT
clone size: -; V gene: TRBV7-3; D gene: -; J gene: TRBJ2-3; CDR3 protein: CASSLTGGDTQYF; CDR3 DNA: TGTGCCAGCAGCTTAACTGGTGGAGATACGCAGTATTTT
clone size: few; V gene: TRBV6-2/TRBV6-3; D gene: -; J gene: TRBJ2-1; CDR3 protein: CASSLGRLHNEQFF; CDR3 DNA: TGTGCCAGCAGTTTGGGTCGACTCCACAATGAGCAGTTCTTC
clone size: few; V gene: TRBV24-1; D gene: -; J gene: TRBJ1-4; CDR3 protein: CATSEPSDSGNEKLFF; CDR3 DNA: TGTGCCACCAGTGAACCTTCGGACAGCGGAAATGAAAAACTGTTTTTT
clone size: -; V gene: TRBV7-9; D gene: -; J gene: TRBJ2-1; CDR3 protein: CASSLGLQVNNEQFF; CDR3 DNA: TGTGCCAGCAGCTTAGGTCTACAGGTCAACAATGAGCAGTTCTTC
clone size: many; V gene: TRBV9; D gene: TRBD2; J gene: TRBJ2-7; CDR3 protein: CASSVGLAGSYEQYF; CDR3 DNA: TGTGCCAGCAGCGTAGGACTAGCGGGGTCCTACGAGCAGTACTTC
clone size: few; V gene: TRBV3-1; D gene: -; J gene: TRBJ2-7; CDR3 protein: CASSQEAPCTYEQYF; CDR3 DNA: TGTGCCAGCAGCCAAGAGGCCCCTTGTACCTACGAGCAGTACTTC
clone size: -; V gene: TRBV19; D gene: -; J gene: TRBJ2-7; CDR3 protein: CASSIDGWGEQYF; CDR3 DNA: TGTGCCAGTAGTATCGACGGCTGGGGCGAGCAGTACTTC
clone size: -; V gene: TRBV6-1; D gene: -; J gene: TRBJ1-1; CDR3 protein: CASSLTRINTEAFF; CDR3 DNA: TGTGCCAGCAGTCTTACACGGATAAACACTGAAGCTTTCTTT
clone size: many; V gene: TRBV6-1; D gene: TRBD1; J gene: TRBJ2-1; CDR3 protein: CASRTTGENEQFF; CDR3 DNA: TGTGCCAGCAGAACAACAGGGGAAAATGAGCAGTTCTTC
clone size: few; V gene: TRBV5-6; D gene: -; J gene: TRBJ1-1; CDR3 protein: CASSSWTFANTEAFF; CDR3 DNA: TGTGCCAGCAGCTCCTGGACGTTTGCGAACACTGAAGCTTTCTTT
clone size: few; V gene: TRBV7-9; D gene: TRBD1; J gene: TRBJ1-1; CDR3 protein: CASSLERDSEAFF; CDR3 DNA: TGTGCCAGCAGCTTAGAGAGGGACAGTGAAGCTTTCTTT
clone size: -; V gene: TRBV4-3; D gene: TRBD1; J gene: TRBJ1-4; CDR3 protein: CASSQMWDSGKDEKLFF; CDR3 DNA: TGCGCCAGCAGCCAAATGTGGGACAGCGGGAAAGATGAAAAACTGTTTTTT
clone size: many; V gene: TRBV25-1; D gene: -; J gene: TRBJ2-4; CDR3 protein: CASSDPGGENIQYF; CDR3 DNA: TGTGCCAGCAGTGATCCGGGCGGAGAAAACATTCAGTACTTC
clone size: once; V gene: TRBV5-6; D gene: TRBD1; J gene: TRBJ1-1; CDR3 protein: CASSISGTGGTEAFF; CDR3 DNA: TGTGCCAGCAGCATATCCGGGACAGGGGGCACTGAAGCTTTCTTT
clone size: -; V gene: TRBV7-9; D gene: TRBD2; J gene: TRBJ2-7; CDR3 protein: CASSLESGSYEQYF; CDR3 DNA: TGTGCCAGCAGCTTAGAGAGCGGGAGTTACGAGCAGTACTTC
clone size: many; V gene: TRBV15; D gene: TRBD2; J gene: TRBJ2-1; CDR3 protein: CATSRDGTSGRGSYNEQFF; CDR3 DNA: TGTGCCACCAGCAGAGACGGGACTAGCGGGAGAGGCTCCTACAATGAGCAGTTCTTC
clone size: few; V gene: TRBV6-5; D gene: -; J gene: TRBJ2-7; CDR3 protein: CASSYSVAGEQYF; CDR3 DNA: TGTGCCAGCAGTTACTCGGTGGCTGGCGAGCAGTACTTC
clone size: many; V gene: TRBV7-2; D gene: -; J gene: TRBJ2-7; CDR3 protein: CASSHLGPSYEQYF; CDR3 DNA: TGTGCCAGCAGCCACTTGGGACCCTCCTACGAGCAGTACTTC
clone size: few; V gene: TRBV6-1; D gene: TRBD1; J gene: TRBJ1-2; CDR3 protein: CASSPVDRVTMGYTF; CDR3 DNA: TGTGCCAGCAGTCCCGTCGACAGGGTAACGATGGGCTACACCTTC
clone size: -; V gene: TRBV4-1; D gene: TRBD2; J gene: TRBJ2-7; CDR3 protein: CASSQVGGGGVYEQYF; CDR3 DNA: TGCGCCAGCAGCCAAGTTGGTGGCGGGGGGGTCTACGAGCAGTACTTC
clone size: -; V gene: TRBV6-2/TRBV6-3; D gene: -; J gene: TRBJ2-7; CDR3 protein: CASSYRVWAPAYEQYF; CDR3 DNA: TGTGCCAGCAGTTACCGGGTCTGGGCTCCCGCCTACGAGCAGTACTTC
clone size: few; V gene: TRBV29-1; D gene: TRBD1; J gene: TRBJ2-7; CDR3 protein: CSVSIPGTGVEQYF; CDR3 DNA: TGCAGCGTTAGCATCCCCGGGACAGGGGTCGAGCAGTACTTC
clone size: few; V gene: TRBV7-8; D gene: -; J gene: TRBJ2-7; CDR3 protein: CASSPPGDPLYEQYF; CDR3 DNA: TGTGCCAGCAGCCCCCCGGGGGACCCCCTCTACGAGCAGTACTTC